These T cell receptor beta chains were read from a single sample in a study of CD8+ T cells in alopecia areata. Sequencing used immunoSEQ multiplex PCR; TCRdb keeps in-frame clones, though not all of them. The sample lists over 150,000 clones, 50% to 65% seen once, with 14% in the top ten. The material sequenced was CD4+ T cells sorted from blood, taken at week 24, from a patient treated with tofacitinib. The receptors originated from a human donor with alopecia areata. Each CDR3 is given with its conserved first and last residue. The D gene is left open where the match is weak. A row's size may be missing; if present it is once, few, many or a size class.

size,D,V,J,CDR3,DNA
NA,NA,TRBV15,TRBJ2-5,CATSPTAGTQYF,TGTGCCACCAGTCCAACCGCGGGGACCCAGTACTTC
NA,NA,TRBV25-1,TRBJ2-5,CASRLGGAMGTQYF,TGTGCCAGCAGGTTGGGGGGGGCGATGGGGACCCAGTACTTC
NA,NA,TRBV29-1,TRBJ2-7,CSVQVGHLGEQYF,TGCAGCGTTCAGGTGGGCCACCTGGGAGAGCAGTACTTC
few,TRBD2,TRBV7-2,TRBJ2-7,CASSRTSGSYEQYF,TGTGCCAGCAGTCGGACTAGCGGGAGCTACGAGCAGTACTTC
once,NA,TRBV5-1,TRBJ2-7,CASSLEPRAGSYEQYF,TGCGCCAGCAGCTTGGAACCGAGGGCAGGATCCTACGAGCAGTACTTC
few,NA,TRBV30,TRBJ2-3,CAWSVYAGASTDTQYF,TGTGCCTGGAGTGTATATGCGGGGGCAAGCACAGATACGCAGTATTTT
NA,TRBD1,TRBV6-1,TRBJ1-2,CASRPGQGNYGYTF,TGTGCCAGCAGGCCCGGACAGGGGAACTATGGCTACACCTTC
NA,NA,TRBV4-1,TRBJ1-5,CASSQSRLGARDQPQHF,TGCGCCAGCAGCCAATCTCGATTGGGGGCGCGGGATCAGCCCCAGCATTTT
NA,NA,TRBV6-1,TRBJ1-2,CASSEDSGGTGYTF,TGTGCCAGCAGTGAAGACTCGGGGGGGACTGGCTACACCTTC
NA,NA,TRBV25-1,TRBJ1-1,CASSEWGGKTEAFF,TGTGCCAGCAGTGAATGGGGGGGTAAGACTGAAGCTTTCTTT
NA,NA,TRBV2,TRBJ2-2,CASTRLTGTGELFF,TGTGCCAGCACGAGGTTAACGGGCACCGGGGAGCTGTTTTTT
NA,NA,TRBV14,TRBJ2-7,CASSVGPTYEQYF,TGTGCCAGCAGCGTGGGGCCTACCTACGAGCAGTACTTC
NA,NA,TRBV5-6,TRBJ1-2,CASSLGFRGYGYTF,TGTGCCAGCAGCTTGGGCTTCCGGGGCTATGGCTACACCTTC
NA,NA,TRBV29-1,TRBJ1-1,CSSGGATEAFF,TGCAGCTCGGGAGGGGCCACTGAAGCTTTCTTT
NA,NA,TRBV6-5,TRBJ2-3,CASSYHPDASTDTQYF,TGTGCCAGCAGTTACCATCCCGACGCTAGCACAGATACGCAGTATTTT
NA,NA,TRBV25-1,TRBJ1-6,CASGLPNSPLHF,TGTGCCAGCGGTCTGCCCAATTCACCCCTCCACTTT
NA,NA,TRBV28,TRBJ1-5,CASSSAGWNQPQHF,TGTGCCAGCAGTAGTGCGGGTTGGAATCAGCCCCAGCATTTT
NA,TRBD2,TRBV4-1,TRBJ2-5,CASSQDWQPSGGAVETQYF,TGCGCCAGCAGCCAAGATTGGCAACCTAGCGGGGGGGCCGTGGAGACCCAGTACTTC
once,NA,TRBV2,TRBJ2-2,CASSELAQTGELFF,TGTGCCAGCAGTGAACTAGCTCAGACCGGGGAGCTGTTTTTT
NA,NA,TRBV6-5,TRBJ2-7,CASRPGHSYEQYF,TGTGCCAGCCGTCCGGGACACTCTTACGAGCAGTACTTC
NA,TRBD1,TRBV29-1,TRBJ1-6,CSVSVGQGDSPLHF,TGCAGCGTCTCCGTTGGACAGGGGGATTCACCCCTCCACTTT
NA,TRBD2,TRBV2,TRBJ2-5,CASGRARGGQETQYF,TGTGCCAGTGGGAGGGCCCGGGGGGGTCAAGAGACCCAGTACTTC
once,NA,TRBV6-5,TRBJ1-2,CASSYIRGGYGYTF,TGTGCCAGCAGTTACATCCGGGGCGGCTATGGCTACACCTTC
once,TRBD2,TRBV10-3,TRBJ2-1,CAISGPSGGIDNEQFF,TGTGCCATCAGTGGGCCTAGCGGGGGGATAGACAATGAGCAGTTCTTC
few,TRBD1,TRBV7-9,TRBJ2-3,CASSHRGSPDTQYF,TGTGCCAGCAGTCACAGGGGGTCACCAGATACGCAGTATTTT
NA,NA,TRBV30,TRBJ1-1,CAWREGQWGVAEAFF,TGTGCCTGGAGGGAAGGACAGTGGGGGGTCGCTGAAGCTTTCTTT
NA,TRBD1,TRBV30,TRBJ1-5,CAWSPQGDQPQHF,TGTGCCTGGAGCCCGCAGGGGGATCAGCCCCAGCATTTT
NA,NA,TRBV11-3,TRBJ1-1,CASRRAGTNTEAFF,TGTGCCAGCAGGCGCGCCGGGACAAACACTGAAGCTTTCTTT
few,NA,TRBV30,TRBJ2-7,CAWRVQPYEQYF,TGTGCCTGGAGAGTTCAACCCTACGAGCAGTACTTC
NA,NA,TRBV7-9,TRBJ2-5,CASSPLSETQYF,TGTGCCAGCAGCCCCCTCTCAGAGACCCAGTACTTC
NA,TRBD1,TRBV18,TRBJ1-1,CASSPGTGVGYTEAFF,TGTGCCAGCTCACCAGGGACAGGGGTTGGGTACACTGAAGCTTTCTTT
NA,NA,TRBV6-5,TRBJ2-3,CASSYSLDTQYF,TGTGCCAGCAGTTACTCATTGGATACGCAGTATTTT
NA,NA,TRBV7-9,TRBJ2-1,CASSRDANEQFF,TGTGCCAGCAGCCGAGACGCAAATGAGCAGTTCTTC
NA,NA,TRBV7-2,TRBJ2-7,CASSLGANSPDYEQYF,TGTGCCAGCAGCTTAGGAGCTAACTCCCCCGACTACGAGCAGTACTTC
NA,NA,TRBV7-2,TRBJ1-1,CASSLAGRHTEAFF,TGTGCCAGCAGCTTAGCCGGAAGGCACACTGAAGCTTTCTTT